The T cell receptor beta chain described here comes from a study of cytomegalovirus exposure and HLA in healthy donors. Primers: 60 Vbeta forward and 13 Jbeta reverse. Profiled with immunoSEQ multiplex PCR; TCRdb holds only in-frame clones, not every one. The sample records around 140,000 clones, approximately 87% being singletons. The CDR3 has 14 residues. The V gene end was trimmed by 7 bases and the J gene end by 5 bases; junction bases not matched to a gene: 3. Germline values: CDR1 LNHDA, CDR2 SQIVND (reference sequence). The sample was PBMCs. The chain employs TRBV19 and TRBJ1-6; 9 nucleotides line up with TRBD1. This clonotype was obtained from a woman aged 25 to 39 in good health and CMV-seronegative. This CDR3 is CASNDRGNNSPLHF. CDR3 nucleotide sequence: TGTGCCAGTAATGACAGGGGGAATAATTCACCCCTCCACTTT.